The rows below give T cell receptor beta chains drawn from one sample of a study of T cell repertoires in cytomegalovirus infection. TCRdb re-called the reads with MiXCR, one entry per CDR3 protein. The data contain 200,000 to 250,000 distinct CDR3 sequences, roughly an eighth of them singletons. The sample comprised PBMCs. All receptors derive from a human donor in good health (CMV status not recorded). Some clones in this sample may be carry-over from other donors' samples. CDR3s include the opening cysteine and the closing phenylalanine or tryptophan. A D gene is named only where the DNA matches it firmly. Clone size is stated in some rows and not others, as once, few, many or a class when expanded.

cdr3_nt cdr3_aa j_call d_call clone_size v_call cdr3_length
TGTGCCAGCTCAGGATTTAATCAGCCCCAGCATTTT CASSGFNQPQHF TRBJ1-5 NA NA TRBV18 12
TGTGCCAGCAGTCCGGTGACCGGGACAGGGGTTTATCAGCCCCAGCATTTT CASSPVTGTGVYQPQHF TRBJ1-5 TRBD1 few TRBV6-1 17
TGTGCCAGCAGCCAACAGGAGGGGCCTAGGGAAGAGCAGTTCTTC CASSQQEGPREEQFF TRBJ2-1 NA few TRBV11-3 15
TGTGTCAGGGCACAGGATAACTATGGCTACACCTTC CVRAQDNYGYTF TRBJ1-2 NA NA TRBV2 12
TGTGCCAGCAGGTTAAGCACAGATACGCAGTATTTT CASRLSTDTQYF TRBJ2-3 NA NA TRBV25-1 12
TGTGCCATCAGTGAGTCTGTGGGTGTAGAGACCCAGTACTTC CAISESVGVETQYF TRBJ2-5 NA many TRBV10-3 14
TGTGCCAGCAGCTTAGGGGGACGGGAGCTAGAGACCCAGTACTTC CASSLGGRELETQYF TRBJ2-5 NA NA TRBV7-9 15
TGTGCCAGCAGTCACAGGGGGCGCGAAGAGGGCTACACCTTC CASSHRGREEGYTF TRBJ1-2 TRBD1 few TRBV6-5 14
TGTGCCAGTAGTATACAGCCGGGTCAGCCCCAGCATTTT CASSIQPGQPQHF TRBJ1-5 NA many TRBV19 13
TGTGCCAGCAGCTTATCCGGGACAGGAGGAGAGACCCAGTACTTC CASSLSGTGGETQYF TRBJ2-5 TRBD1 many TRBV7-7 15
TGTGCCAGCAGCCAAGATAGGGGAGGGGGGAACACCGGGGAGCTGTTTTTT CASSQDRGGGNTGELFF TRBJ2-2 NA NA TRBV3-1 17
TGTGCCAGCAGCGCCGGGACAGGGGCTGAAAAACTGTTTTTT CASSAGTGAEKLFF TRBJ1-4 TRBD1 many TRBV7-2 14
TGCAGCGTTAAGGGACCCACAGATACGCAGTATTTT CSVKGPTDTQYF TRBJ2-3 NA NA TRBV29-1 12
TGTGCCAGCAGTTACTTGACAGGGACCACTGAAGCTTTCTTT CASSYLTGTTEAFF TRBJ1-1 TRBD1 many TRBV6-2/TRBV6-3 14
TGTGCCAGCAGCTTCGGACAGTTTTCACCCCTCCACTTT CASSFGQFSPLHF TRBJ1-6 NA many TRBV7-2 13
TGCGCCAGCAGGGGTATGGGTTACGAGCAGTACTTC CASRGMGYEQYF TRBJ2-7 NA few TRBV5-1 12
TGTGCCAGCAGTGAAGCCTCCGGGACATATCAAGAGACCCAGTACTTC CASSEASGTYQETQYF TRBJ2-5 NA many TRBV6-1 16
TGTGCCAGCAGCCTGCAGCTGTCGGGCACAGATACGCAGTATTTT CASSLQLSGTDTQYF TRBJ2-3 NA many TRBV7-2 15
TGCGCCAGCAACGTATCACCGGGCAGGAACACTGAAGCTTTCTTT CASNVSPGRNTEAFF TRBJ1-1 NA many TRBV4-1 15
TGCAGCGTTCCAGTCCGGGAAGGAGAGACCCAGTACTTC CSVPVREGETQYF TRBJ2-5 NA NA TRBV29-1 13
TGTGCCAGCAGCATGAACTCGGGGGCTGAAGCTTTCTTT CASSMNSGAEAFF TRBJ1-1 NA many TRBV7-3 13
TGTGCCAGCAGTTACAGCCTAGCGAACACCGGGGAGCTGTTTTTT CASSYSLANTGELFF TRBJ2-2 NA few TRBV6-2/TRBV6-3 15
TGTGCCAGCAGCTTAGCGCAAGCGGGAGGGGGAAAAACAGATACGCAGTATTTT CASSLAQAGGGKTDTQYF TRBJ2-3 TRBD2 many TRBV7-2 18
TGTGCCAGCAGCCCTGGGACGATTTATACCTACGAGCAGTACTTC CASSPGTIYTYEQYF TRBJ2-7 NA NA TRBV5-6 15
TGTGCCAGCTCACTGGGGGGAATCCTTAATGAGCAGTTCTTC CASSLGGILNEQFF TRBJ2-1 NA NA TRBV18 14
TGTGCCAGCAGCCGCGACACGGCCAACGTCCTGACTTTC CASSRDTANVLTF TRBJ2-6 NA many TRBV7-2 13
TGTGCCAGCAGAAAAACGGGACTCTCTGGAAACACCATATATTTT CASRKTGLSGNTIYF TRBJ1-3 NA NA TRBV6-5 15
TGTGCCAGCAGCTTAGACAGGGTCGATAATTCACCCCTCCACTTT CASSLDRVDNSPLHF TRBJ1-6 NA many TRBV7-9 15
TGTGCCCAACGGGGAGATCATACTGAAGCTTTCTTT CAQRGDHTEAFF TRBJ1-1 NA many TRBV7-2 12
TGTGCCAGCAGTCTCGGACAGGGGCCCAACACTGAAGCTTTCTTT CASSLGQGPNTEAFF TRBJ1-1 TRBD1 many TRBV6-6 15
TGTGCCAGTAGTGGGGGACTAGCGGCCTCGGGAGGCGAGCAGTACTTC CASSGGLAASGGEQYF TRBJ2-7 TRBD2 NA TRBV19 16
TGCGCCAGCAGCCAAGCACGGCCAGGGGAAAAGGATGGCTACACCTTC CASSQARPGEKDGYTF TRBJ1-2 NA NA TRBV4-1 16
TGCAGTGCTAGAGTTGCGGGAGGTCCCCAGGCCTACAATGAGCAGTTCTTC CSARVAGGPQAYNEQFF TRBJ2-1 TRBD2 NA TRBV20-1 17
TGTGCCAGCAGACCCAACCGGGAGAGGACTGAAGCTTTCTTT CASRPNRERTEAFF TRBJ1-1 NA few TRBV6-2/TRBV6-3 14
TGCAGCGGCACGGGACACTCCTACAATGAGCAGTTCTTC CSGTGHSYNEQFF TRBJ2-1 NA few TRBV29-1 13
TGTGCCAGCAGCAGTATGGGGGGCGAAGAGACCCAGTACTTC CASSSMGGEETQYF TRBJ2-5 NA many TRBV7-8 14
TGCGCCAGCAGCTTGGTAGCGGGACAGGGCGCTGAAGCTTTCTTT CASSLVAGQGAEAFF TRBJ1-1 TRBD1 NA TRBV5-1 15
TGTGCCAGCAGCCCTGCCGGCGAGCAAGAGACCCAGTACTTC CASSPAGEQETQYF TRBJ2-5 NA NA TRBV5-4 14
TGCAGCGCCTCCGGGACAACCGACTACGAGCAGTACTTC CSASGTTDYEQYF TRBJ2-7 NA NA TRBV29-1 13
TGTGCCAGCAGCCCCCCCAGGGGTGAGCAGTACTTC CASSPPRGEQYF TRBJ2-7 NA many TRBV28 12
TGTGCCAGCTCACCACTTGGACAGGGGAATGAGCAGTTCTTC CASSPLGQGNEQFF TRBJ2-1 TRBD1 NA TRBV18 14
TGTGCCATCAGTGTACTAGCGGCCACAGATACGCAGTATTTT CAISVLAATDTQYF TRBJ2-3 TRBD2 NA TRBV10-3 14